This record concerns one T cell receptor beta chain sequence. Original methodology: By means of reference gene primer amplification, nucleated cell counts were estimated. Some clones are missing from TCRdb's copy, which holds only in-frame ones; the method was immunoSEQ multiplex PCR. Clone size and the V and J calls come from that table; the DNA yielded D and trimming. The sample yields 410,000 or so clones, about 88% seen once. These data belong to a study of blood T cell repertoires in COVID-19. Across the whole study: Samples taken during acute and convalescent COVID-19 were collected in the United States, Italy and Spain. Sample material is recorded as cDNA or gDNA derived from T cells, B-cell-depleted T cells, or PBMCs.

With 6 bases clipped from V and 6 bases from J, the junction kept 7 bases outside the gene matches. Germline V gene sequence: CDR1 MNHEY, CDR2 SMNVEV (reference sequence). The CDR3 is 14 amino acids. Seattle researchers signed up patients amid active infection and tracked them longitudinally. Source material: peripheral blood. The gene calls are TRBV27 and TRBJ2-3; 9 bases agree with TRBD1. This TCR was recovered from a woman between 40 and 50 years old with COVID-19, enrolled during active disease. CDR3 sequence reads: CASSRDRVSDTQYF. CDR3 DNA: TGTGCCAGCAGCCGGGACAGGGTTTCGGATACGCAGTATTTT.